Listed below are T cell receptor beta chains from one sample, sequenced in a study of cytomegalovirus exposure and HLA in healthy donors. Libraries were prepared by immunoSEQ multiplex PCR; TCRdb keeps only in-frame clonotypes and omits some of them. The repertoire includes 120,000 to 150,000 clones, approximately 80% of them detected once, and around 4.3% sits in the top ten. The sequenced sample consisted of PBMCs. Source of these receptors: a man aged 40-49 years in good health and CMV-seropositive. The CDR3 runs from the conserved cysteine through the conserved F or W. The D gene is left open where the match is weak. Expanded clones are given a class, and other clones once, few, many or no size at all.

D	J	V	size	DNA	CDR3
TRBD1	TRBJ2-4	TRBV6-5	NA	TGTGCCAGCAGTAACCGACAGGGGAGAAACATTCAGTACTTC	CASSNRQGRNIQYF
TRBD1	TRBJ1-2	TRBV29-1	NA	TGCAGCATACTCCGGGACAGGGCTAGTCATGGCTACACCTTC	CSILRDRASHGYTF
NA	TRBJ1-2	TRBV6-5	NA	TGTGCCAGCAGTTCTACCGGGTCTATAAACTATGGCTACACCTTC	CASSSTGSINYGYTF
TRBD2	TRBJ2-1	TRBV11-2	few	TGTGCCAGCAGCCGCGGAGGCGGGAGCGGGGATGAGCAGTTCTTC	CASSRGGGSGDEQFF
TRBD2	TRBJ2-3	TRBV2	NA	TGTGCCAGCAGCGGGACTAGCGGGAGAACAGATACGCAGTATTTT	CASSGTSGRTDTQYF
NA	TRBJ1-2	TRBV5-8	NA	TGTGCCAGCAGCTTGGGGCAGGGGAGCTATGGCTACACCTTC	CASSLGQGSYGYTF
TRBD1	TRBJ2-1	TRBV28	NA	TGTGCCAGCAGCGCCCCGGGACAGGGGGCGAATGAGCAGTTCTTC	CASSAPGQGANEQFF
TRBD1	TRBJ2-5	TRBV10-2	NA	TGCGCCAGCAGTGAATCAGGACAGGGCCGCAAGACCCAGTACTTC	CASSESGQGRKTQYF
TRBD2	TRBJ2-7	TRBV10-3	NA	TGTGCCATCAGTGAGGTGTTGGAGCGGGGGACCTACGAGCAGTACTTC	CAISEVLERGTYEQYF
NA	TRBJ2-5	TRBV2	few	TGTGCCAGCAGGGCCCCCCCCTGGCTCTCCGAGGATATGTACCAAGAGACCCAGTACTTC	CASRAPPWLSEDMYQETQYF
TRBD1	TRBJ1-2	TRBV29-1	NA	TGCAGCGTTGATACACAGGGGTATGGCTACACCTTC	CSVDTQGYGYTF
TRBD1	TRBJ1-5	TRBV7-9	NA	TGTGCCAGCAGCGGAGGACAGGGCGTGCCCCAGCATTTT	CASSGGQGVPQHF
NA	TRBJ2-2	TRBV7-8	NA	TGTGCCAGCAGCTTCAGGGGCTCTCTCCCCGGGGAGCTGTTTTTT	CASSFRGSLPGELFF
TRBD2	TRBJ2-5	TRBV7-9	NA	TGTGCCAGCAGCCTCAGTGCTAGCGGGGGTTTAGAGACCCAGTACTTC	CASSLSASGGLETQYF
NA	TRBJ2-7	TRBV5-1	few	TGCGCCAGCAGCTTGACGTCGGGTAGCTACGAGCAGTACTTC	CASSLTSGSYEQYF
NA	TRBJ1-1	TRBV27	NA	TGTGCCAGCAGTTTATCGCGGGTAGGGAACACTGAAGCTTTCTTT	CASSLSRVGNTEAFF
TRBD2	TRBJ2-4	TRBV15	once	TGTGCCACCAGCAGGGGGGGACTAGAAAAAAACATTCAGTACTTC	CATSRGGLEKNIQYF
TRBD1	TRBJ1-1	TRBV2	NA	TGTGCCAGCAGTAATCAGGGGGCGGACACTGAAGCTTTCTTT	CASSNQGADTEAFF
NA	TRBJ2-1	TRBV2	NA	TGTGCCAGCAGGAGGAACAGGGGAGGAGATGAGCAGTTCTTC	CASRRNRGGDEQFF
TRBD1	TRBJ2-7	TRBV10-1	NA	TGCGCCACCCTGGGGGGGACAGGGGATCGCGAGCAGTACTTC	CATLGGTGDREQYF
NA	TRBJ1-2	TRBV27	NA	TGTGCCAGCAGTTCAGGGTCTAACTATGGCTACACCTTC	CASSSGSNYGYTF
NA	TRBJ1-2	TRBV5-1	NA	TGCGCCAGCAGCTTGAGGCAGGGGCCGTCGAGCTACACCTTC	CASSLRQGPSSYTF
TRBD2	TRBJ2-2	TRBV7-8	NA	TGTGCCAGCAGCCCAGGACTAGCGGGAGTTACCGGGGAGCTGTTTTTT	CASSPGLAGVTGELFF